In its sample, the clone carrying this T cell receptor (beta chain) was seen a few times. Its matching antigen is unknown. This sample was taken from a study of T-cell memory formation after mild COVID-19. The wider study: Clusters of TCRs were largely donor specific. Study-level findings and limits: Some clones that responded turned up in pre-infection memory, which suggests that cross-reactive memory joined in. Contracting CD4+ clones were located mainly in CM and EM, and CD8+ clones in EMRA.

Sample barcodes and UMIs were carried by the TCR alpha and TCR beta cDNA libraries that 5'RACE generated with constant-segment primers. TCRdb reprocessed the 5' RACE reads via MiXCR and lists one record per CDR3 protein. Among approximately 170,000 distinct CDR3 sequences, around 13% were seen once, and the ten largest hold about 3.6%. Germline-derived CDR1 and CDR2 are SGHAT and FQNNGV. V was pared by 5 bases and J by 5 bases, with 5 bases of the junction left unmatched. There are 14 residues in the CDR3. V is TRBV11-2 and J is TRBJ1-5, with 8 bases that match TRBD1. The sequenced material came from PBMCs or a T cell subset sorted from them (not recorded which). This sequence was found in a man between 18 and 29 years old who had mild COVID-19 (a few samples of this study predate the infection). Cell type and time point are not known. CDR3 coding DNA: TGTGCCAGCAGCCAAACAGGGGGGCATCAGCCCCAGCATTTT. Translated, it gives CASSQTGGHQPQHF.